In its sample, the clone carrying this TCR beta chain was seen many times. The target antigen is unknown. The data were obtained in a study of T cells after yellow fever vaccination. Study-wide results and caveats: Weaker, the secondary response peaked sooner, at day 5 versus 15.

CDR1 and CDR2 from the germline V gene are SGHTA and FQGTGA. Trimming shortened V by 2 bases and J by 3 bases, and 11 bases separated the two germline ends. The CDR3 sequence is 14 residues long. TCRdb re-derived calls from the 5' RACE reads in MiXCR, one entry per CDR3 protein. The sample carries hundreds of thousands of distinct CDR3 sequences, over 5% recorded once. Specimen: PBMCs, collected 5 days after the yellow fever booster vaccination. The sequence derives from a man aged 30 to 39 who received the YFV17D yellow fever vaccine. This rearrangement joins TRBV7-3 to TRBJ2-7; D ambiguous. CDR3 bases: TGTGCCAGCAGCTTAGGCAGTGGTAACTACGAGCAGTACTTC. Amino acids: CASSLGSGNYEQYF.